The 29 T cell receptor beta chains presented below share a single source sample, sequenced in a study of type 1 regulatory T cells. Their antigen targets remain unknown. TCRdb re-called the reads with MiXCR, one entry per CDR3 protein. The sample shows about 42,000 distinct CDR3 sequences, 12% of them seen only once. Material for sequencing was cultured non-Tr1 T cells, either the whole culture or a sorted T cell fraction (not recorded which). These receptors all stem from a human donor in good health.

This chain joins TRBV30 and TRBJ2-5, with TRBD2 identical over 9 bases. The V gene's germline CDR1 is GTSNPN and CDR2 SVGIG (reference sequence). V dropped 3 bases and J dropped 4; count of bases not matched to a gene: 6. The CDR3 sequence is 14 residues long. CDR3 nucleotides: TGTGCCTGGAGCCCGGGACTAGCAGTAGAGACCCAGTACTTC. It specifies CAWSPGLAVETQYF.

This clonotype was picked up many times. This chain connects TRBV5-1 to TRBJ2-1, with a tentative D call TRBD1 (6 bases). The CDR3 sequence is 14 residues long. V gave up 1 base and J gave up 6 bases, with 11 bases separating them. Germline CDR1 reads SGHRS; CDR2 reads YFSETQ. The CDR3 nucleotides are TGCGCCAGCAGCTTGACCAGGGGTTTCAATGAGCAGTTCTTC. It translates to CASSLTRGFNEQFF.

This clonotype turned up a few times. The rearrangement uses TRBV7-9 and TRBJ2-3, with 8 positions matching TRBD2. CDR1 and CDR2 (germline): SEHNR, FQNEAQ (reference sequence). The length of the CDR3 is 14 residues. The DNA for the CDR3 is TGTGGCGTAAAAAGCGGGAGCTCTACAGATACGCAGTATTTT. This gives the protein CGVKSGSSTDTQYF.

The J gene is TRBJ2-3, the V gene TRBV20-1; D is unresolved. Trimming shortened V by 6 bases and J by 2 bases, and 6 bases separated the two germline ends. This CDR3 is built from 11 residues. CDR1 and CDR2 from the germline V gene are DFQATT and SNEGSKA (reference sequence). The CDR3 is CSAPLTDTQYF. The CDR3 coding sequence is TGCAGTGCGCCCCTCACAGATACGCAGTATTTT.

The V gene is TRBV10-3, the J gene TRBJ2-2; D could derive from TRBD1 or TRBD2 (5 bases each). This CDR3 has 15 residues. V lost 0 bases, J lost 5 bases, and 10 bases lay in between. Germline-derived CDR1 and CDR2 are ENHRY and SYGVKD. The DNA for the CDR3 is TGTGCCATCAGTGAGTCGGGGACGGTGACCGGGGAGCTGTTTTTT. Translated: CAISESGTVTGELFF.

In this sample, this clonotype turned up a few times. The junction differs from germline at one of its ends, possibly a read error. The J gene is TRBJ2-6, the V gene TRBV4-2; tentative D call: TRBD1 (5 bases). This CDR3 contains 16 residues. Germline CDR1 is LGHNA and CDR2 is YNFKEQ. The CDR3 DNA sequence: TGTGCCGGCAGCCAAGGCAGGGCCTCTGGGGCCAACGTCCTGACTTTC. Its translation is CAGSQGRASGANVLTF.

This clonotype occurred a few times. J is TRBJ2-5 and V is TRBV14, with D unclear. Trimming left V 2 bases short and J 4 bases short, with 20 bases between. The CDR3 is made up of 17 amino acids. Germline CDR1 is SGHDN and CDR2 is FVKESK. CDR3 amino acids: CASSQRVPSRVGETQYF. DNA of the CDR3: TGTGCCAGCAGCCAACGAGTCCCTAGTCGTGTCGGAGAGACCCAGTACTTC.

As regards this clonotype: One junction end disagrees with the germline gene, perhaps due to a read error. The chain links TRBV10-3 to TRBJ2-7, with D unresolved. The CDR3 covers 14 residues. Germline CDR1 is ENHRY and CDR2 is SYGVKD. The CDR3 protein is CAIGESALLGEQYF. In DNA form, the CDR3 reads TGTGCCATCGGTGAGTCGGCCCTCCTAGGGGAGCAGTACTTC.

The CDR3 DNA follows: TGTGCCAGCTCACCACCCGGGACTAGTGTTAGCGAGCAGTACTTC. Translation gives CASSPPGTSVSEQYF. The V gene is TRBV18, the J gene TRBJ2-7, with 8 bases aligning to TRBD2. This CDR3 contains 15 residues. Germline CDR1 KGHSH, CDR2 LQKENI. Losses at the gene ends were 0 bases for V and 6 bases for J; bases not matched to a gene: 7.

This clonotype was counted at least ten times. V and J are TRBV27 and TRBJ2-1; no reliable D call. The CDR3 is 16 amino acids. Germline V gene sequence: CDR1 MNHEY, CDR2 SMNVEV (reference sequence). Trimming stripped 4 bases from V and 3 bases from J, with 16 bases between. CDR3 bases: TGTGCCAGCAGTTCAATCATGAACCTTAACTACAATGAGCAGTTCTTC. It yields the protein CASSSIMNLNYNEQFF.

This clonotype occurred many times. The chain combines TRBV20-1 with TRBJ2-1; the D gene is possibly TRBD2 (5 bases). CDR3 length: 12 amino acids. V was cut by 7 bases and J by 8 bases, with 15 bases left in between. The V gene's germline CDR1 is DFQATT and CDR2 SNEGSKA (reference sequence). The CDR3 is CSGRTSRYEQFF. Written as DNA, the CDR3 is TGCAGTGGGAGGACTTCCCGCTATGAGCAGTTCTTC.

By share, this clonotype counts as medium-sized. This chain joins TRBV20-1 and TRBJ1-2; 7 nucleotides align to TRBD1. V lost 7 bases and J lost 9; bases outside the gene matches: 11. CDR3 length: 12 amino acids. Germline loops: CDR1 DFQATT, CDR2 SNEGSKA (reference sequence). The CDR3 nucleotides are TGCAGTGTCCCGACAGGGAGTAGGCGCTACACCTTC. It specifies CSVPTGSRRYTF.

This clonotype was observed a few times. The chain has TRBV5-1 and TRBJ1-2; 7 bases match TRBD1. The CDR3 is 14 residues long. V was pared by 3 bases and J by 8 bases, with 10 bases of the junction left unmatched. The germline V gene has CDR1 SGHRS and CDR2 YFSETQ. The CDR3 protein is CASSSNPGTDGYTF. DNA of the CDR3: TGCGCCAGCAGCTCCAACCCCGGGACAGACGGCTACACCTTC.

The V gene is TRBV2, the J gene TRBJ2-7; 9 bases align to TRBD2. The CDR3 spans 12 residues. The germline V gene encodes CDR1 SNHLY and CDR2 FYNNEI. Unmatched junction bases numbered 0, after V lost 6 bases and J lost 3 bases. The CDR3 reads CASRREGYEQYF. CDR3 coding DNA: TGTGCCAGCAGGCGGGAGGGCTACGAGCAGTACTTC.

This clonotype was picked up a small number of times. The chain links TRBV20-1 to TRBJ2-5; D uncertain. This CDR3 is 12 amino acids long. CDR1 and CDR2 from the germline V gene are DFQATT and SNEGSKA (reference sequence). V was shortened by 5 bases and J by 4 bases, with 11 bases between the two germline ends. CDR3 sequence (DNA): TGCAGTGCTCTGCCCCGCCCAGAGACCCAGTACTTC. Protein: CSALPRPETQYF.

This clonotype was seen more than once but under ten times. The chain combines TRBV6-6 with TRBJ2-7; 8 bases are shared with TRBD1. This CDR3 is built from 15 residues. V was clipped by 6 bases and J by 3 bases; unmatched bases: 10. Germline V gene data show CDR1 as MNHNY and CDR2 as SVGAGI (reference sequence). This chain's CDR3 is CASSSRQGLSYEQYF. CDR3 nucleotides: TGTGCCAGCAGCTCGAGACAGGGGCTTAGCTACGAGCAGTACTTC.

This chain connects TRBV5-1 to TRBJ2-2; no clear D gene. Germline lookup yields CDR1 SGHRS and CDR2 YFSETQ. V lost 0 bases and J lost 5, with 8 bases in between. The CDR3 is 14 amino acids. The DNA of the CDR3 is TGCGCCAGCAGCTTGGCCCTGAGGACCGGGGAGCTGTTTTTT. It is translated as CASSLALRTGELFF.

This clonotype showed up just a few times. This chain joins TRBV5-6 and TRBJ2-2; D remains ambiguous. V lost 0 bases to trimming and J lost 8 bases, with 11 bases between them. Germline V gives CDR1 SGHDT, CDR2 YYEEEE. There are 14 residues in the CDR3. The CDR3 sequence is CASSLEVLTGELFF. Here the CDR3 DNA reads TGTGCCAGCAGCTTGGAAGTTTTGACTGGGGAGCTGTTTTTT.

This clonotype was observed many times. The rearrangement uses TRBV20-1 and TRBJ2-7, with 9 bases identical to TRBD1. Germline V gives CDR1 DFQATT, CDR2 SNEGSKA (reference sequence). The length of the CDR3 is 15 residues. The V gene end was trimmed by 6 bases and the J gene end by 2 bases; junction bases not matched to a gene: 11. This CDR3 reads CSARTGTGYPYEQYF. CDR3 in DNA: TGCAGTGCCAGAACCGGGACAGGGTATCCCTACGAGCAGTACTTC.

This chain links TRBV20-1 with TRBJ2-7; no clear D. The length of the CDR3 is 13 residues. The ends were cut back, 1 base at V and 3 bases at J, with 10 bases in the middle. Looked up from germline, CDR1 is DFQATT and CDR2 is SNEGSKA (reference sequence). CDR3 DNA: TGCAGTGCTAGAGCCCTTGGCAACTACGAGCAGTACTTC. Its protein product is CSARALGNYEQYF.

This clonotype was detected ten times or more. The rearrangement uses TRBV20-1 and TRBJ1-5; no firm D call. Germline CDR1 and CDR2: DFQATT and SNEGSKA (reference sequence). Between the trimmed V and J ends, which lost 5 bases and 6 bases, there was a span of 14 bases. CDR3 length: 13 residues. CDR3 DNA: TGCAGTGCTCGTGGGGATTTGGCTCAGCCCCAGCATTTT. Translating it yields CSARGDLAQPQHF.

This clonotype was observed many times. The chain recombines TRBV5-6 with TRBJ2-5, with D possibly called TRBD1 or TRBD2 (5 bases each). V was trimmed by 4 bases and J by 1 base, leaving 11 bases between them. The germline V gene encodes CDR1 SGHDT and CDR2 YYEEEE. The CDR3 loop spans 14 amino acids. CDR3: CASSHFGAQETQYF. CDR3 DNA sequence: TGTGCCAGCAGCCACTTCGGGGCCCAAGAGACCCAGTACTTC.

In this sample, this clonotype turned up many times. This chain connects TRBV6-1 to TRBJ2-3; 14 nucleotides agree with TRBD2. CDR1 MNHNS and CDR2 SASEGT come from the germline V gene. V was pared by 8 bases and J by 4 bases, with 2 bases of the junction left unmatched. CDR3 size: 14 residues. The CDR3, as DNA: TGTGCCAGCGGGACTAGCGGGGGTCCAGATACGCAGTATTTT. This gives the protein CASGTSGGPDTQYF.

This clonotype has a handful of counts. The chain employs TRBV25-1 and TRBJ1-1; D remains unclear. Per the germline V gene, CDR1 is MGHDK and CDR2 is SYGVNS. With 6 bases removed from V and 0 bases from J, the gap between germline ends came to 17 bases. CDR3 length: 16 amino acids. The CDR3 sequence is CASSPGGGAMNTEAFF. CDR3 nucleotides: TGTGCCAGCAGCCCGGGCGGTGGAGCCATGAACACTGAAGCTTTCTTT.

This clonotype is labeled medium-sized. This chain links TRBV7-2 with TRBJ2-7; possibly TRBD2 for D (5 bases). The CDR3 has 12 amino acids. V lost 1 base, J lost 6 bases, and 7 bases lay in between. Germline V gene lookup returns CDR1 SGHTA and CDR2 FQGNSA. CDR3 loop: CASSLDSAEQYF. As DNA, the CDR3 is TGTGCCAGCAGCTTAGATAGCGCCGAGCAGTACTTC.

In its sample, this clonotype was seen many times. This chain uses TRBV29-1 with TRBJ2-7; D unclear. Trimming took 4 bases from V and 0 from J, leaving 7 bases between them. Germline CDR1 reads SQVTM; CDR2 reads ANQGSEA. The CDR3 is 12 residues long. The CDR3 loop reads CSVAGNSYEQYF. In DNA, the CDR3 is TGCAGCGTTGCCGGAAACTCCTACGAGCAGTACTTC.

With regard to this clonotype: A much larger clonotype is one base distant, so this may be a read error. V gene TRBV18 combines with J gene TRBJ2-7; 10 nucleotides match TRBD1. From germline, CDR1 is KGHSH and CDR2 LQKENI. The CDR3 length is 14 residues. In DNA, the CDR3 is TGTGCCGGCTCACCGGACAGGGGGGCATACGAGCAGTACTTC. Amino acids: CAGSPDRGAYEQYF.

This chain uses TRBV7-9 with TRBJ1-4; the D gene is possibly TRBD1 (5 bases). This CDR3 comprises 15 residues. V was cut by 7 bases and J by 3 bases, with 15 bases left in between. The germline CDR1 and CDR2 sequences are SEHNR and FQNEAQ (reference sequence). The CDR3 protein is CASTPGEGPNEKLFF. The CDR3 DNA reads as TGTGCCAGCACGCCGGGGGAAGGCCCTAATGAAAAACTGTTTTTT.

The sample holds many counts of this clonotype. The chain has TRBV20-1 and TRBJ2-1; 9 bases align to TRBD2. The CDR3 length is 12 residues. Germline assignment: CDR1 DFQATT and CDR2 SNEGSKA (reference sequence). V lost 6 bases and J lost 10; bases outside the gene matches: 7. This chain's CDR3 is CSARFSGREQFF. CDR3 bases: TGCAGTGCCAGATTTAGCGGGAGAGAGCAGTTCTTC.